A single sample gave rise to the 24 T cell receptor beta chains below, sequenced in a study of blood T cell repertoires in COVID-19. Libraries were prepared by immunoSEQ multiplex PCR; TCRdb keeps only in-frame clonotypes and omits some of them. The sample holds fewer than 150,000 clones, roughly 85% seen once. Sequenced input: peripheral blood. Receptor source: a man aged 45 to 65 with acute or convalescent COVID-19.

This chain links TRBV3-1 (or the pseudogene TRBV3-2) with TRBJ2-7, with a weak D call TRBD2 (6 bases). The CDR3 sequence is 12 residues long. CDR1 is LGHDT, CDR2 YNNKEL, per germline (reference sequence). V lost 4 bases and J 3 bases, leaving 7 bases between the germline ends. In DNA form, the CDR3 reads TGTGCCAGCAGCCTGGGACTCTACGAGCAGTACTTC. This encodes CASSLGLYEQYF.

The chain joins TRBV2 to TRBJ1-2; D possibly corresponds to TRBD1 (5 bases). The germline V and J ends were trimmed by 11 bases and 0 bases, with 16 bases remaining between them. CDR3 length equals 14 residues. Per the germline V gene, CDR1 is SNHLY and CDR2 is FYNNEI. CDR3 nucleotides: TGTGCCGGTAAAAGTCAGGGAACTAACTATGGCTACACCTTC. This encodes CAGKSQGTNYGYTF.

The V gene is TRBV10-3, the J gene TRBJ1-5, with D perhaps matching TRBD1 (5 bases). CDR1 is ENHRY, CDR2 SYGVKD, per germline. V shed 4 bases and J shed 0 bases, with 13 bases lying between them. The CDR3 is 16 amino acids. Here the CDR3 reads CAISAERQYSNQPQHF. The CDR3 DNA follows: TGTGCCATCAGTGCAGAACGACAGTATAGCAATCAGCCCCAGCATTTT.

The gene calls are TRBV11-2 and TRBJ2-2, with 8 bases identical to TRBD2. V lost 4 bases, J lost 8 bases, and 3 bases stayed unmatched. The germline V gene has CDR1 SGHAT and CDR2 FQNNGV. The CDR3 has 13 amino acids. The CDR3 nucleotides read TGTGCCAGCAGCTGGCGGGAGGCGGGGGAGCTGTTTTTT. It yields the protein CASSWREAGELFF.

In this sample, this clone turned up a few times. The chain is built from TRBV10-3 and TRBJ2-7; D is possibly TRBD2 (5 bases). V lost 0 bases, J lost 0 bases, and 9 bases lay in between. This CDR3 has 15 amino acids. Germline V lookup: CDR1 ENHRY, CDR2 SYGVKD. CDR3 protein: CAISESIRGSYEQYF. The CDR3 nucleotides read TGTGCCATCAGTGAGTCGATTCGGGGCTCCTACGAGCAGTACTTC.

V gene TRBV2 combines with J gene TRBJ1-5; a weak D match, TRBD1 (5 bases). The CDR3 runs 16 residues. CDR1 SNHLY and CDR2 FYNNEI come from the germline V gene. The V end was cut by 6 bases, the J end by 3 bases, with 18 bases between. This chain's CDR3 is CASSAEGGGTNQPQHF. In nucleotides, the CDR3 is TGTGCCAGCAGCGCAGAAGGTGGAGGGACCAATCAGCCCCAGCATTTT.

J is TRBJ1-5 and V is TRBV29-1; 8 nucleotides agree with TRBD1. Germline values: CDR1 SQVTM, CDR2 ANQGSEA. This CDR3 contains 13 residues. The V and J ends lost 8 bases and 4 bases, in that order; junction bases with no gene match: 7. The CDR3 loop reads CSFRDRPNQPQHF. The CDR3, as DNA: TGCAGCTTCCGGGACAGGCCTAATCAGCCCCAGCATTTT.

The chain links TRBV7-3 to TRBJ2-1, with 11 bases lining up with TRBD2. V lost 5 bases to trimming and J lost 2 bases; unmatched junction nucleotides: 5. The CDR3 has 16 amino acids. Germline CDR1 is SGHTA and CDR2 is FQGTGA. The CDR3 DNA reads as TGTGCCAGCAGCCCCATAGCGGGGGGGGCCTACAATGAGCAGTTCTTC. Translation gives CASSPIAGGAYNEQFF.

The chain joins TRBV11-3 to TRBJ1-2; D possibly corresponds to TRBD1 (6 bases). Germline CDR1 SGHNT, CDR2 YENEEA. V lost 4 bases and J lost 2, with 8 bases in between. This CDR3 contains 13 residues. The chain's CDR3 is CASSSQGNYGYTF. CDR3 sequence (DNA): TGTGCCAGCAGCTCGCAGGGGAACTATGGCTACACCTTC. Full variable domain (remainder filled in from reference TRBV11-3 and TRBJ1-2): EAGVVQSPRYKIIEKKQPVAFWCNPISGHNTLYWYLQNLGQGPELLIRYENEEAVDDSQLPKDRFSAERLKGVDSTLKIQPAELGDSAVYLCASSSQGNYGYTFGSGTRLTVV.

This chain joins TRBV11-3 and TRBJ1-2; tentatively, D is TRBD1 (5 bases). Between the trimmed V and J ends, which lost 1 base and 4 bases, there was a span of 13 bases. Germline V gives CDR1 SGHNT, CDR2 YENEEA. CDR3 size: 15 residues. CDR3 DNA: TGTGCCAGCAGCTTAGTAGTCAGGGTTATCTATGGCTACACCTTC. Its translation is CASSLVVRVIYGYTF.

The V gene is TRBV15, the J gene TRBJ1-5; maybe TRBD1 (5 bases). Looked up from germline, CDR1 is LNHNV and CDR2 is YYDKDF (reference sequence). The CDR3 contains 16 residues. V was trimmed by 0 bases and J by 2 bases, leaving 11 bases between them. The CDR3 nucleotides read TGTGCCACCAGCAGAGAACGGGGGGAAGGCAATCAGCCCCAGCATTTT. This gives the protein CATSRERGEGNQPQHF.

The chain has TRBV2 and TRBJ2-7; D is possibly TRBD1 (5 bases). Trimming left V 7 bases short and J 0 bases short, with 10 bases between. Germline CDR1 reads SNHLY; CDR2 reads FYNNEI. CDR3 length: 13 residues. Here the CDR3 DNA reads TGTGCCAGCAACAAGGGGAACTCCTACGAGCAGTACTTC. As protein: CASNKGNSYEQYF.

The CDR3 reads CASSVFTDTQYF. CDR3 nucleotides: TGTGCCAGCAGCGTCTTCACAGATACGCAGTATTTT. The chain uses TRBV9 and TRBJ2-3, with D unresolved. Trimming cost V 2 bases and J 2 bases, with 3 bases left between them. The CDR3 contains 12 residues. Germline CDR1 is SGDLS and CDR2 is YYNGEE.

The table lists this clone with a count of one. The chain's CDR3 is CASGLGPKSDSDYYSNQPQHF. CDR3 coding DNA: TGTGCTAGTGGTTTGGGTCCGAAATCGGACAGCGATTATTATAGCAATCAGCCCCAGCATTTT. The J gene is TRBJ1-5, the V gene TRBV12-5; D is perhaps TRBD1 (6 bases). In germline, CDR1 is LGHNT, CDR2 FRNRAP. With 1 base removed from V and 0 bases from J, the gap between germline ends came to 25 bases. The CDR3 extends over 21 amino acids.

The chain recombines TRBV5-5 with TRBJ1-2, with TRBD1 matching 7 bases. V trimming: 3 bases; J trimming: 6 bases; junction bases outside the gene matches: 8. The germline CDR1 and CDR2 sequences are SGHKS and YYEKEE (reference sequence). The CDR3 consists of 14 residues. The CDR3 nucleotides are TGTGCCAGCAGCTCCGGGACAGTTTTTAATGGCTACACCTTC. Translated: CASSSGTVFNGYTF.

The chain carries TRBV9 and TRBJ2-3; 7 bases agree with TRBD1. From germline, CDR1 is SGDLS and CDR2 YYNGEE. The junction had 10 bases not matched to a gene; V was cut back by 3 bases and J by 6 bases. The length of the CDR3 is 15 residues. The CDR3 loop is CASSARQGIGDTQYF. In DNA form, the CDR3 reads TGTGCCAGCAGCGCAAGACAGGGAATCGGGGATACGCAGTATTTT.

The chain is built from TRBV18 and TRBJ1-1; D ambiguous. Germline CDR1 KGHSH, CDR2 LQKENI. Trimming left V 4 bases short and J 1 base short, with 4 bases between. The CDR3 length is 12 residues. The CDR3 loop is CASSRQNTEAFF. In DNA form, the CDR3 reads TGTGCCAGCTCACGACAGAACACTGAAGCTTTCTTT.

This chain links TRBV27 with TRBJ2-1; tentatively, D is TRBD1 (6 bases). Germline V gives CDR1 MNHEY, CDR2 SMNVEV (reference sequence). The CDR3 has 15 amino acids. Trimming took off 2 bases at V and 0 bases at J, with 8 bases between the two ends. CDR3 residues: CASSLIQGSYNEQFF. CDR3 bases: TGTGCCAGCAGTTTAATACAGGGCTCCTACAATGAGCAGTTCTTC.

The rearrangement joins TRBV11-2 to TRBJ1-4; unclear D gene. CDR3 size: 12 residues. The V and J ends lost 5 bases and 6 bases respectively, with 7 bases between them. Per germline, CDR1 SGHAT and CDR2 FQNNGV. CDR3 nucleotide sequence: TGTGCCAGCAGCCAGGCAGATGAAAAACTGTTTTTT. It codes for CASSQADEKLFF.

To note about this clone: Other DNA sequences in the sample encode the same CDR3. V gene TRBV25-1 combines with J gene TRBJ2-7; the match to TRBD1 covers 8 bases. Trimming removed 0 bases from V and 0 bases from J; junction bases left unmatched: 4. This CDR3 contains 16 residues. Germline V gene data show CDR1 as MGHDK and CDR2 as SYGVNS. DNA of the CDR3: TGTGCCAGCAGTGAATACGGGACAGGAAGCTCCTACGAGCAGTACTTC. Residues: CASSEYGTGSSYEQYF.

V and J are TRBV5-4 and TRBJ1-1; 9 nucleotides align to TRBD1. CDR1 SGHNT and CDR2 YYREEE come from the germline V gene (reference sequence). The V segment lost 4 bases and the J segment 1 base; nucleotides outside the gene matches: 8. The CDR3 spans 16 residues. CDR3 protein: CASSPTSTGGNTEAFF. DNA of the CDR3: TGTGCCAGCAGCCCGACCTCGACAGGGGGGAACACTGAAGCTTTCTTT.

The gene calls are TRBV7-8 and TRBJ2-7, with 9 positions matching TRBD2. V shed 5 bases and J 3 bases; nucleotides not matched to a gene: 5. Germline CDR1 reads SGHVS; CDR2 reads FQNEAQ. The CDR3 extends over 14 amino acids. CDR3 nucleotide sequence: TGTGCCAGCAGCCCCGGGCGGGGGGGCTACGAGCAGTACTTC. Protein product: CASSPGRGGYEQYF.

The V gene is TRBV7-5, the J gene TRBJ2-1; no DNA check was done on the table's D call, TRBD1. TRBV7-5 is marked as a pseudogene. The CDR3 loop spans 14 amino acids. The CDR3 nucleotides are TGTGCCAGAAGCTGCCAGGGGGTTTACAATGAGCAGTTCTTC. Translated: CARSCQGVYNEQFF.

This clone was recorded only once. The chain has TRBV28 and TRBJ2-7; TRBD1 aligns across 10 bases. This CDR3 spans 14 amino acids. Trimming took 3 bases from V and 2 from J; bases not matched to a gene: 1. Germline CDR1 reads MDHEN; CDR2 reads SYDVKM. CDR3 in DNA: TGTGCCAGCAGTTTTGGGACAGGGGCCTACGAGCAGTACTTC. As protein: CASSFGTGAYEQYF.